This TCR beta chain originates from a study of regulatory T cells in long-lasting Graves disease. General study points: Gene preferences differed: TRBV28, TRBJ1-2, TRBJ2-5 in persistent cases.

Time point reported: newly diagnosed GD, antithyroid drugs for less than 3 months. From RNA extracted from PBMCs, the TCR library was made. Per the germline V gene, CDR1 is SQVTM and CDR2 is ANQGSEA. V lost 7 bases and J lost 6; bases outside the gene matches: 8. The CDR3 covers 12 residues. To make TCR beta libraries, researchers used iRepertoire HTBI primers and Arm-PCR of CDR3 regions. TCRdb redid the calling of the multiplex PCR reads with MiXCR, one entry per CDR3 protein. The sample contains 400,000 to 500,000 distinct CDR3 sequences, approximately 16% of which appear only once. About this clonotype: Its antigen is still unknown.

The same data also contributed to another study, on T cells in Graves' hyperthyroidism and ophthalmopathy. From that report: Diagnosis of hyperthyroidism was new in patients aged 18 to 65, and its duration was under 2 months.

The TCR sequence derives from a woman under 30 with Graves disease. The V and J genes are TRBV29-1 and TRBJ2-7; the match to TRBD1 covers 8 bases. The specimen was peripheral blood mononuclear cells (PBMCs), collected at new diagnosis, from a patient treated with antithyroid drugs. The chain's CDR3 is CSAGQGKTEQYF. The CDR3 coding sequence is TGCAGCGCCGGACAGGGAAAGACCGAGCAGTACTTC.